This T cell receptor beta chain was captured in a study of radiotherapy plus CTLA-4 blockade in lung cancer. On the study more broadly: The study recorded objective responses in 15% to 20% of patients and disease control in 25% to 35%.

Study-wide results and caveats: In blood, after radiotherapy plus ipilimumab, tumor-derived TCR clones expanded.

The protocol was immunoSEQ multiplex PCR, while the TCRdb copy is restricted to in-frame clones and leaves out a portion. The data contain about 100,000 clones, 83% of them singletons. Each patient with chemo-refractory metastatic non-small-cell lung cancer was treated with focal radiation plus CTLA-4 blockade using ipilimumab. Trimming stripped 6 bases from V and 3 bases from J, with 5 bases between. Germline V gene data show CDR1 as SGHNT and CDR2 as YENEEA. The CDR3 is made up of 11 amino acids. On this clone itself: Its matching antigen is unknown.

The TCR was taken from a human donor with non-small cell lung cancer who had stable disease on radiotherapy plus ipilimumab. Here the sequenced sample was peripheral blood, taken from a patient treated with radiotherapy plus ipilimumab. V usage is TRBV11-3 and J usage is TRBJ2-5; D unresolved. The CDR3 protein is CASRSEETQYF. CDR3 nucleotide sequence: TGTGCCAGCAGAAGTGAAGAGACCCAGTACTTC. The full variable domain, completed using reference TRBV11-3 and TRBJ2-5, is EAGVVQSPRYKIIEKKQPVAFWCNPISGHNTLYWYLQNLGQGPELLIRYENEEAVDDSQLPKDRFSAERLKGVDSTLKIQPAELGDSAVYLCASRSEETQYFGPGTRLLVL.